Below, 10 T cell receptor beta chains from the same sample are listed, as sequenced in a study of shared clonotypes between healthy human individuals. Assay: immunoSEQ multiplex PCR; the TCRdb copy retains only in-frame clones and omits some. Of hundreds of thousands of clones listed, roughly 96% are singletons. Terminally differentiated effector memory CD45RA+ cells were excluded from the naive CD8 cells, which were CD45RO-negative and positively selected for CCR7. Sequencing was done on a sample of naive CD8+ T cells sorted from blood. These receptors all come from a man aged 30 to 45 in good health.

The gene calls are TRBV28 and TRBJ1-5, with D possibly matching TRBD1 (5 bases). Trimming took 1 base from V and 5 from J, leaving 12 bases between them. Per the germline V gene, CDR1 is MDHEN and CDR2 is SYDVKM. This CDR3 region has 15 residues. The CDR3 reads CASSLFGQGDQPQHF. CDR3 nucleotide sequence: TGTGCCAGCAGTTTATTCGGCCAGGGAGATCAGCCCCAGCATTTT.

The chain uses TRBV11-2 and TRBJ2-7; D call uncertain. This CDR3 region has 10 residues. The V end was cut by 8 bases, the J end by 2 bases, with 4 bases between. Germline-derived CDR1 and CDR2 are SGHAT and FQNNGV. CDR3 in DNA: TGTGCCAGCGCCACCTACGAGCAGTACTTC. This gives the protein CASATYEQYF.

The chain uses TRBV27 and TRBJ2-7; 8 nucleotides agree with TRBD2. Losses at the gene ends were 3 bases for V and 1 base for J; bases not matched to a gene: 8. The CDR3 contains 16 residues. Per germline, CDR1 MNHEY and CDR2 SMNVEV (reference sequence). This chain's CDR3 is CASSFSGGTLSYEQYF. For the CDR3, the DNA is TGTGCCAGCAGTTTCTCGGGGGGGACTTTGTCCTACGAGCAGTACTTC.

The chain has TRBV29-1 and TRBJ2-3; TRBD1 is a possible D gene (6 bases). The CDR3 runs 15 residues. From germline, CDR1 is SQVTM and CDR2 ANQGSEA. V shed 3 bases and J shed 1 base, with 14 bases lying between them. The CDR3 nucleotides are TGCAGCGTTGAGCTACAGGGAAGCGGCACAGATACGCAGTATTTT. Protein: CSVELQGSGTDTQYF.

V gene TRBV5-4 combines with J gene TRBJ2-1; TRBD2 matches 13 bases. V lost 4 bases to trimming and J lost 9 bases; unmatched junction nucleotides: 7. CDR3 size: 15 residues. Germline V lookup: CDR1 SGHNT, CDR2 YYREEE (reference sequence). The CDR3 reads CASSGGLAGMVEQFF. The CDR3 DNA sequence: TGTGCCAGCAGCGGGGGACTAGCGGGAATGGTTGAGCAGTTCTTC.

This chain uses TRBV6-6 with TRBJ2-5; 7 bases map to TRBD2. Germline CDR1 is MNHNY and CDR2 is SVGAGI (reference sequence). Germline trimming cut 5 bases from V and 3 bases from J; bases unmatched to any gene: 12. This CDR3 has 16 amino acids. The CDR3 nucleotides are TGTGCCAGCAGTAAGCAGGAGCCAGCGGGAAAAGAGACCCAGTACTTC. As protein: CASSKQEPAGKETQYF.

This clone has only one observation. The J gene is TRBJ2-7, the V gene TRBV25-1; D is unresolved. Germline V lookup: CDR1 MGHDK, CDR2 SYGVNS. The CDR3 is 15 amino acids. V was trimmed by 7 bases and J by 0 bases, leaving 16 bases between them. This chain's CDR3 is CASTPGRDNSYEQYF. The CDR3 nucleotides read TGTGCCAGCACCCCCGGACGCGACAACTCCTACGAGCAGTACTTC.

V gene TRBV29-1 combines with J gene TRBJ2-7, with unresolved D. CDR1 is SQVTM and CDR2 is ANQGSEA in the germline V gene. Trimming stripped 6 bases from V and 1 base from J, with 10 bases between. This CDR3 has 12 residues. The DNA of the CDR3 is TGCAGCGTCTACGGTGGATCCTACGAGCAGTACTTC. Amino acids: CSVYGGSYEQYF.

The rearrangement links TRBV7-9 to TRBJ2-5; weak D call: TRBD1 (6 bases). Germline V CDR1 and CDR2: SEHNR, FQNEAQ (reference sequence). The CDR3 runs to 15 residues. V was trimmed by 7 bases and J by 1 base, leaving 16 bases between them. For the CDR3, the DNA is TGTGCCAGCACTGCACTTTTGGACAGCCAAGAGACCCAGTACTTC. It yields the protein CASTALLDSQETQYF.

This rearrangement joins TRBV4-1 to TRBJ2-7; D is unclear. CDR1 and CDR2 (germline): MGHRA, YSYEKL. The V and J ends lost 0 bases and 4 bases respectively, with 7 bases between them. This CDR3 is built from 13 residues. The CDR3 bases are TGCGCCAGCAGCCAAGATCCGACATACGAGCAGTACTTC. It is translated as CASSQDPTYEQYF.